The present entry profiles one T cell receptor beta chain with its context. Its antigen remains unidentified. Here immunoSEQ multiplex PCR was the method, and the copy in TCRdb shows in-frame clones only, minus some. The sample has roughly 34,000 clones; about nine tenths are singletons. The data were obtained in a study of T cells in localized non-small cell lung cancer. Study-level points and caveats: Uninvolved adjacent lung had higher T cell clonality than tumor and all other tissues. Adjacent lung exhibited a median of about 56 among the 100 most abundant tumor clones. Higher blood T cell density went with longer overall survival.

V lost 6 bases, J lost 3 bases, and 6 bases stayed unmatched. The CDR3 covers 14 residues. In germline, CDR1 is MNHEY, CDR2 SVGAGI. Material: peripheral blood mononuclear cells, obtained before any cancer treatment. The origin of this receptor is a man aged 40 to 69 with stage III lung adenocarcinoma. The rearrangement uses TRBV6-5 and TRBJ2-7; 9 bases align to TRBD1. The CDR3 DNA follows: TGTGCCAGCAGATGGGACAGGGATAGCTACGAGCAGTACTTC. This sequence encodes CASRWDRDSYEQYF.